The 12 T cell receptor beta chains presented below share a single source sample, sequenced in a study of blood T cells in healthy people across ages. Primed by a sample-barcoded 5' primer and a J-beta primer mix, a second PCR proceeded for roughly 6 to 12 cycles. TCRdb recomputed calls from the 5' RACE reads with MiXCR, one row per CDR3 protein. The table has more than 500,000 distinct CDR3 sequences, 27% seen once. The sequenced sample consisted of blood. These receptors all stem from a woman aged 70-85 years in good health.

The V call is TRBV20-1, the J call TRBJ2-1; D is unresolved. Deletions cut 0 bases from V and 15 bases from J, with 15 bases between. The CDR3 runs 12 residues. Germline V gene data show CDR1 as DFQATT and CDR2 as SNEGSKA (reference sequence). The CDR3 loop is CSARDIDLGPFF. In DNA form, the CDR3 reads TGCAGTGCTAGAGATATAGATCTAGGCCCGTTCTTC.

The chain combines TRBV7-9 with TRBJ2-5, with D possibly being TRBD1 or TRBD2 (5 bases each). Trimming left V 3 bases short and J 5 bases short, with 10 bases between. The CDR3 has 13 amino acids. Germline V gene sequence: CDR1 SEHNR, CDR2 FQNEAQ (reference sequence). The CDR3 sequence is CASSFGASETQYF. For the CDR3, the DNA is TGTGCCAGCAGCTTCGGGGCTTCGGAGACCCAGTACTTC.

DNA for the CDR3: TGTGCCAGCAGCCCCTCGGGCAGGGGGGGTGAAAAACTGTTTTTT. It specifies CASSPSGRGGEKLFF. V usage is TRBV7-9 and J usage is TRBJ1-4, with 7 bases fitting TRBD1. Germline CDR1 reads SEHNR; CDR2 reads FQNEAQ (reference sequence). V shed 5 bases and J 7 bases; nucleotides not matched to a gene: 10. The CDR3 is 15 amino acids.

About this clonotype: Sequence at one end of the junction differs from germline and may be a read error. The CDR3 region has the DNA TGTGCTAGTGGTTTGGTACTAACACAGACCCAGTATTTC. It is translated as CASGLVLTQTQYF. The chain carries TRBV12-5 and TRBJ2-1; D not certain. This CDR3 has 13 amino acids. From germline, CDR1 is LGHNT and CDR2 FRNRAP.

The chain recombines TRBV4-3 with TRBJ2-4; maybe TRBD2 (6 bases). This CDR3 spans 13 amino acids. CDR1 and CDR2 (germline): LGHNA, YSLEER. V gave up 4 bases and J gave up 7 bases, with 11 bases separating them. CDR3 region: CASSPGLVNIQYF. The CDR3 DNA reads TGCGCCAGCAGCCCGGGACTTGTGAACATTCAGTACTTC.

This clonotype has just a few counts. The rearrangement joins TRBV6-1 to TRBJ1-3; 8 bases fit TRBD1. With 8 bases clipped from V and 3 bases from J, the junction kept 15 bases outside the gene matches. This CDR3 contains 17 residues. Germline V gene lookup returns CDR1 MNHNS and CDR2 SASEGT. The CDR3 sequence: CASLGQGARKSGNTIYF. The CDR3 region has the DNA TGTGCCAGCCTGGGGCAGGGGGCGCGGAAGAGTGGAAACACCATATATTTT.

This clonotype was found a few times. One end of the junction does not line up with germline, which may come from a read error. The chain joins TRBV3-1 to TRBJ2-5; TRBD2 aligns across 11 bases. The germline V gene has CDR1 LGHDT and CDR2 YNNKEL (reference sequence). This CDR3 contains 13 residues. The CDR3: CASSLLAGVGEFF. As DNA, the CDR3 is TGTGCCAGCAGCCTACTAGCGGGGGTCGGGGAGTTCTTC.

This clonotype was seen only a few times. The chain carries TRBV20-1 and TRBJ1-5, with D possibly matching TRBD1 (6 bases). CDR1 and CDR2 (germline): DFQATT, SNEGSKA (reference sequence). The CDR3 totals 15 residues. The germline V and J ends were trimmed by 6 bases and 5 bases, with 20 bases remaining between them. The CDR3 reads CSAHLAGAFDQPQHF. CDR3 bases: TGCAGTGCCCACCTCGCAGGGGCCTTCGATCAGCCCCAGCATTTT.

The chain joins TRBV20-1 to TRBJ2-1, with D hard to call. Trimming took 6 bases from V and 8 from J, leaving 14 bases between them. The germline V gene has CDR1 DFQATT and CDR2 SNEGSKA (reference sequence). CDR3 length: 12 residues. As DNA, the CDR3 is TGCAGTGCCCCGGACCAACGGTATGAGCAGTTCTTC. It yields the protein CSAPDQRYEQFF.

This clonotype was recorded a few times. The chain carries TRBV4-3 and TRBJ2-1; D gene unclear. The CDR3 is made up of 14 amino acids. V dropped 0 bases and J dropped 8 bases, with 11 bases sitting between them. Germline CDR1 and CDR2: LGHNA and YSLEER. CDR3: CASSQDGPDHEQFF. The CDR3 DNA is TGCGCCAGCAGCCAAGATGGACCTGACCATGAGCAGTTCTTC.

J is TRBJ2-4 and V is TRBV15; 11 bases agree with TRBD2. Per germline, CDR1 LNHNV and CDR2 YYDKDF (reference sequence). Germline trimming cut 0 bases from V and 0 bases from J; bases unmatched to any gene: 1. This CDR3 comprises 17 residues. CDR3 sequence: CATSRDLAGGAKNIQYF. CDR3 coding DNA: TGTGCCACCAGCAGAGATCTAGCGGGGGGAGCCAAAAACATTCAGTACTTC.

This clonotype was detected ten times or more. The chain combines TRBV20-1 with TRBJ2-5; D is unclear. The V end was cut by 1 base, the J end by 4 bases, with 1 base between. CDR1 and CDR2 from the germline V gene are DFQATT and SNEGSKA (reference sequence). The CDR3 runs 10 residues. DNA of the CDR3: TGCAGTGCTAGAGTAGAGACCCAGTACTTC. Protein sequence: CSARVETQYF.